These T cell receptor beta chains were read from a single sample in a study of siplizumab effects on memory and regulatory T cells. TCRdb's table, derived via immunoSEQ multiplex PCR, lists solely in-frame clones and lacks some. In the table there are about 50,000 clones, about 97% of which are singletons. Sequences were obtained from naive CD8+ T cells sorted from blood. These TCRs come from a human donor in good health. Both conserved end residues are part of each CDR3. The D gene is left open where the match is weak. A row's size may be missing; if present it is once, few, many or a size class.

CASSLPRAGGNEKLFF | TGCGCCAGCAGCTTGCCCCGCGCAGGGGGGAATGAAAAACTGTTTTTT | TRBJ1-4 | TRBV5-1 | TRBD1 | NA
CASGREGNTDTQYF | TGTGCCAGCGGGCGGGAGGGCAACACAGATACGCAGTATTTT | TRBJ2-3 | TRBV9 | TRBD2 | once
CASSVAELYEQYF | TGCGCCAGCAGCGTGGCAGAACTCTACGAGCAGTACTTC | TRBJ2-7 | TRBV5-1 | NA | once
CASSQAARAPLSYYGYTF | TGCGCCAGCAGCCAAGCTGCGCGGGCTCCCCTCTCTTATTATGGCTACACCTTC | TRBJ1-2 | TRBV4-1 | NA | NA
CASSFVHFTGTGELFF | TGTGCCAGCAGTTTCGTACACTTCACGGGCACCGGGGAGCTGTTTTTT | TRBJ2-2 | TRBV27 | NA | NA
CSVDPDYPLTDTQYF | TGCAGCGTTGACCCGGACTACCCGCTCACAGATACGCAGTATTTT | TRBJ2-3 | TRBV29-1 | NA | NA
CASSLAGRTGGYEQYF | TGTGCCAGCAGCTTAGCGGGTCGGACAGGAGGCTACGAGCAGTACTTC | TRBJ2-7 | TRBV7-9 | TRBD1 | NA
CASSFRTGLAGYSEQFF | TGTGCCAGCAGTTTCAGGACTGGGCTAGCGGGGTATAGCGAGCAGTTCTTC | TRBJ2-1 | TRBV27 | TRBD2 | NA
CASSYQAGTAYEQYF | TGTGCCAGCAGTTATCAGGCAGGGACGGCGTACGAGCAGTACTTC | TRBJ2-7 | TRBV7-6 | NA | once
CASSPTGAPIGNTEAFF | TGTGCCAGCAGTCCGACAGGGGCCCCCATAGGGAACACTGAAGCTTTCTTT | TRBJ1-1 | TRBV28 | TRBD1 | NA
CASSIGTSEYNEQFF | TGTGCCAGTAGTATTGGAACTAGCGAATACAATGAGCAGTTCTTC | TRBJ2-1 | TRBV19 | TRBD2 | NA
CASSSIQGYGTEAFF | TGTGCCAGCAGCTCGATACAGGGATATGGCACTGAAGCTTTCTTT | TRBJ1-1 | TRBV9 | NA | once
CATGGFGVRYTEAFF | TGTGCCACCGGCGGTTTCGGGGTTCGGTATACTGAAGCTTTCTTT | TRBJ1-1 | TRBV6-1 | NA | NA
CATPPRGQDNQETQYF | TGTGCCACTCCCCCACGGGGACAAGACAATCAAGAGACCCAGTACTTC | TRBJ2-5 | TRBV19 | NA | NA
CASSEGWGEWTEAFF | TGTGCCAGCAGTGAAGGGTGGGGGGAATGGACTGAAGCTTTCTTT | TRBJ1-1 | TRBV6-1 | NA | NA
CASSISPTSMGEQYF | TGTGCCAGTAGTATATCCCCTACTAGTATGGGGGAGCAGTACTTC | TRBJ2-7 | TRBV19 | NA | NA
CAWRQGPGYGYTF | TGTGCCTGGAGACAGGGGCCCGGCTATGGCTACACCTTC | TRBJ1-2 | TRBV30 | TRBD1 | NA
CASSEQGIGAGYTF | TGTGCCAGCAGTGAACAGGGAATTGGAGCTGGCTACACCTTC | TRBJ1-2 | TRBV6-1 | NA | NA
CASKLSGHTIYF | TGTGCCAGCAAGCTGTCGGGGCACACCATATATTTT | TRBJ1-3 | TRBV2 | NA | NA
CASSSGQRGGYTF | TGTGCCAGCAGCTCCGGACAGCGTGGCGGCTACACCTTC | TRBJ1-2 | TRBV7-8 | NA | NA
CASSPPRGHGTGELFF | TGTGCCAGCAGCCCCCCTCGGGGGCATGGCACCGGGGAGCTGTTTTTT | TRBJ2-2 | TRBV7-3 | NA | NA
CSGRDYNEQFF | TGCAGTGGGCGGGACTACAATGAGCAGTTCTTC | TRBJ2-1 | TRBV20-1 | NA | NA
CASSPWGETQYF | TGTGCCAGCAGTCCTTGGGGCGAGACCCAGTACTTC | TRBJ2-5 | TRBV25-1 | NA | NA
CASIRGSPYEQYF | TGTGCCAGCATAAGGGGCTCTCCCTACGAGCAGTACTTC | TRBJ2-7 | TRBV5-8 | NA | NA
CASSSRSGDSPLHF | TGCGCCAGCAGCTCCAGATCCGGCGATTCACCCCTCCACTTT | TRBJ1-6 | TRBV4-3 | NA | NA
CATSGTPTDTQYF | TGTGCCACCAGCGGAACGCCCACAGATACGCAGTATTTT | TRBJ2-3 | TRBV15 | NA | NA
CASSKLAGAANEQFF | TGTGCCAGCAGTAAACTAGCGGGAGCAGCCAATGAGCAGTTCTTC | TRBJ2-1 | TRBV6-5 | TRBD2 | NA
CATSRDLNTEAFF | TGTGCCACCAGCAGAGACCTTAACACTGAAGCTTTCTTT | TRBJ1-1 | TRBV15 | NA | NA
CSVGVTSGIYEQYF | TGCAGCGTTGGAGTGACTAGCGGGATCTACGAGCAGTACTTC | TRBJ2-7 | TRBV29-1 | TRBD2 | NA
CASSLGISYEQYF | TGTGCCAGCAGCTTGGGCATCTCCTACGAGCAGTACTTC | TRBJ2-7 | TRBV5-6 | NA | NA
CALIADQETQYF | TGTGCCTTAATAGCGGACCAAGAGACCCAGTACTTC | TRBJ2-5 | TRBV30 | NA | NA
CASSALAGEGNEQFF | TGTGCCAGCAGCGCACTAGCGGGAGAAGGTAATGAGCAGTTCTTC | TRBJ2-1 | TRBV27 | TRBD2 | NA
CASSFNELAYEQYF | TGTGCCAGCAGCTTCAACGAGTTAGCCTACGAGCAGTACTTC | TRBJ2-7 | TRBV11-2 | NA | NA
CASSVEGDTGELFF | TGTGCCAGCAGCGTTGAGGGTGACACCGGGGAGCTGTTTTTT | TRBJ2-2 | TRBV9 | NA | NA
CASRPSQGAYTEAFF | TGTGCCAGCAGACCCTCACAGGGGGCATACACTGAAGCTTTCTTT | TRBJ1-1 | TRBV28 | TRBD1 | NA
CASNNAGGPHEQYF | TGCGCCAGCAACAACGCGGGCGGCCCCCACGAGCAGTACTTC | TRBJ2-7 | TRBV10-1 | NA | NA
CASSRISYEQYF | TGTGCCAGCAGCCGCATCTCCTACGAGCAGTACTTC | TRBJ2-7 | TRBV5-6 | NA | NA
CASSEGLAGDRADTQYF | TGTGCCAGCAGTGAGGGACTAGCGGGAGATCGGGCAGATACGCAGTATTTT | TRBJ2-3 | TRBV6-1 | TRBD2 | NA
CASSLMPGYGYTF | TGTGCCAGTAGTCTTATGCCGGGGTATGGCTACACCTTC | TRBJ1-2 | TRBV19 | NA | NA
CASSLTAGVGDEQFF | TGTGCCAGCAGCTTAACCGCGGGAGTCGGGGATGAGCAGTTCTTC | TRBJ2-1 | TRBV11-2 | TRBD2 | NA
CASSFETGRPGTINNEQFF | TGTGCCAGCAGTTTTGAGACAGGAAGACCCGGGACAATAAACAATGAGCAGTTCTTC | TRBJ2-1 | TRBV27 | NA | NA
CAWSGISGNEQFF | TGTGCCTGGAGTGGTATTTCGGGCAATGAGCAGTTCTTC | TRBJ2-1 | TRBV30 | NA | NA
CSVDAENTEAFF | TGCAGCGTTGACGCTGAGAACACTGAAGCTTTCTTT | TRBJ1-1 | TRBV29-1 | NA | NA
CATRQGSHLTDTQYF | TGTGCCACCCGACAGGGTTCCCATCTCACAGATACGCAGTATTTT | TRBJ2-3 | TRBV2 | TRBD1 | NA
CAWSPTGGPERYF | TGTGCCTGGAGTCCGACGGGAGGCCCGGAACGGTACTTC | TRBJ2-7 | TRBV30 | TRBD2 | NA
CASSRMRDFGFGEQFF | TGCGCCAGCAGTCGAATGCGGGACTTCGGCTTCGGTGAGCAGTTCTTC | TRBJ2-1 | TRBV5-1 | NA | NA
CASSLSGSGELFF | TGTGCCAGCAGTTTATCGGGGTCCGGGGAGCTGTTTTTT | TRBJ2-2 | TRBV27 | NA | NA
CASSPRLAGAAQETQYF | TGTGCCAGCAGCCCACGACTAGCGGGGGCCGCCCAAGAGACCCAGTACTTC | TRBJ2-5 | TRBV7-9 | TRBD2 | NA
CASSARTGYEQYF | TGTGCCAGCAGCGCCCGGACAGGCTACGAGCAGTACTTC | TRBJ2-7 | TRBV7-6 | TRBD1 | NA